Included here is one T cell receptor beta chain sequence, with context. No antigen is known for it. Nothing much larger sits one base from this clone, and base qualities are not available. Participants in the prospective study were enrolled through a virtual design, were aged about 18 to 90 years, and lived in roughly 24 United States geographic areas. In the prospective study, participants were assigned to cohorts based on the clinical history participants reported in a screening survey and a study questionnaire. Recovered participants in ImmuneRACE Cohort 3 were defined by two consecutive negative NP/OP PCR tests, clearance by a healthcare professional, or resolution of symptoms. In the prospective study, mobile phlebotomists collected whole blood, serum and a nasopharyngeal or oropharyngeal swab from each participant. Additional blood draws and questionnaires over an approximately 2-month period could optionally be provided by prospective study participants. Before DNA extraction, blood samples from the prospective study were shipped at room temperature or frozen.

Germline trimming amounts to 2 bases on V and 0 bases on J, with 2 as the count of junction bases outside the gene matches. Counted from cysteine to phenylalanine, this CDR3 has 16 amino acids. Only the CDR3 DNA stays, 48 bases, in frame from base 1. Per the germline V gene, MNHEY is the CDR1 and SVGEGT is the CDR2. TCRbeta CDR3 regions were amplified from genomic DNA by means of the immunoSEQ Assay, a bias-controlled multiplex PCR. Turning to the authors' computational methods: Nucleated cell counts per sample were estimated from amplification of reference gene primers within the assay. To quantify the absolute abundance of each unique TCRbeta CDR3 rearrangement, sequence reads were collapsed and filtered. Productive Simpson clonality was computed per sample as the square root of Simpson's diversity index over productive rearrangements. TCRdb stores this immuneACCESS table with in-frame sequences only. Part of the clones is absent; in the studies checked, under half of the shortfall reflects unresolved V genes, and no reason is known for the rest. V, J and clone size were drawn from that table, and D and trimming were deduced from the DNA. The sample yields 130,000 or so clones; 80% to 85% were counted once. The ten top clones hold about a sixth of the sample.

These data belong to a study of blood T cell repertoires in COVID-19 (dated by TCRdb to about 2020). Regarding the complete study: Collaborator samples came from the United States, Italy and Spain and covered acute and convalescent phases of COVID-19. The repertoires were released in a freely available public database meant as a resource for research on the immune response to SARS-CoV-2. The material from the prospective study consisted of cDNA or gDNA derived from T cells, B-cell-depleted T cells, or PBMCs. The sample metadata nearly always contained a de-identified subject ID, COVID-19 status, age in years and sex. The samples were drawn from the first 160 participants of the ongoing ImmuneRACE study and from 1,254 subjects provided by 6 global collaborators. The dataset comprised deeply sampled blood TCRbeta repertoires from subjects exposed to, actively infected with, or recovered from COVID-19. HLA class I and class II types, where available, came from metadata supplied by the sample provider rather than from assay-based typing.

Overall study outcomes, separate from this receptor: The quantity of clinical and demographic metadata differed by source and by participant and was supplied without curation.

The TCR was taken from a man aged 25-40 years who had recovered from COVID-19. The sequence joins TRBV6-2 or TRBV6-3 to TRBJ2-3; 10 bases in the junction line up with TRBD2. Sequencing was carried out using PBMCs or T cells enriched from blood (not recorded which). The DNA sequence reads TGTGCCAGCAGTTACGCTAGCGGGAGTAGCACAGATACGCAGTATTTT. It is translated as CASSYASGSSTDTQYF.